This T cell receptor (beta chain) appears in the sequencing data of a study of blood T cell repertoires in COVID-19. As for the study in general: Researchers got acute and convalescent COVID-19 samples from the United States, Italy and Spain.

Libraries were prepared by immunoSEQ multiplex PCR; TCRdb keeps only in-frame clonotypes and omits some of them. Found here are under 200,000 clones, approximately 84% of them singletons; the top ten hold about an eighth. Germline assignment: CDR1 SGHNT and CDR2 YYREEE (reference sequence). V was pared by 5 bases and J by 5 bases, with 11 bases of the junction left unmatched. This CDR3 has 15 residues. Those enrolled, adults aged roughly 18 to 90 years, came from about two dozen US areas. Each participant's cohort was designated according to participant-reported clinical history. Resolution of symptoms, clearance, or two negative PCRs was present in recovered Cohort 3 donors.

This receptor was obtained from a man in his fifties or sixties who had recovered from COVID-19. What was sequenced was PBMCs or T cells enriched from blood (not recorded which). The V gene is TRBV5-4, the J gene TRBJ2-7, with 9 positions matching TRBD1. The CDR3 spells CASSHRDRVFNEQYF. The CDR3 nucleotides read TGTGCCAGCAGTCACCGGGACAGGGTTTTCAACGAGCAGTACTTC. The full variable domain, in which reference TRBV5-4 and TRBJ2-7 provide the parts outside the CDR3, is ETGVTQSPTHLIKTRGQQVTLRCSSQSGHNTVSWYQQALGQGPQFIFQYYREEENGRGNFPPRFSGLQFPNYSSELNVNALELDDSALYLCASSHRDRVFNEQYFGPGTRLTVT.